This section outlines one TCR beta chain sequence together with its context. Its antigen is unknown. Measured with immunoSEQ multiplex PCR; TCRdb has only the in-frame clones, and not every one. The table includes about 61,000 clones, 70% to 90% detected once. The data derive from a study of OX40 agonist ivuxolimab in advanced cancers. For the study at large: More than 35% of patients had received prior checkpoint inhibitor therapy. Study-wide findings and caveats: At doses 0.1 to 3.0 mg/kg, CD4+ and CD8+ clones expanded. On average, a greater number of expanded clones characterised CD8+ T cells relative to CD4+.

With baseline, cycle 4 day 1, and cycle 7 day 1 as timepoints, blood was sampled. The CDR3 is 17 amino acids. The germline gives CDR1 SGHRS, CDR2 YFSETQ. V gave up 0 bases and J gave up 0 bases, with 13 bases separating them. The V call is TRBV5-1, the J call TRBJ2-1; D unresolved. Sequenced material: CD4+ or CD8+ T cells sorted from blood, taken in a trial of the OX40 agonist ivuxolimab. This receptor was obtained from an adult with an advanced solid tumor such as melanoma, head and neck, liver or kidney cancer. The CDR3 DNA reads TGCGCCAGCAGCTTGGCCTGGCAGACGAGCTCCTACAATGAGCAGTTCTTC. Its translation is CASSLAWQTSSYNEQFF.